One sample yielded the 10 T cell receptor beta chains listed below, sequenced in a study of blood T cell repertoires in COVID-19. Using immunoSEQ multiplex PCR, the repertoire was profiled, and TCRdb retains in-frame clones only, with some absent. The sample lists about 220,000 clones, around four fifths occurring once. Sequenced sample: peripheral blood. The receptors derive from a woman in her sixties or seventies who had recovered from COVID-19.

The CDR3: CASSQFGLASDTQYF. The CDR3 DNA sequence: TGTGCCAGCAGCCAATTTGGACTAGCGAGTGATACGCAGTATTTT. J is TRBJ2-3 and V is TRBV11-3; 9 nucleotides match TRBD2. In germline, CDR1 is SGHNT, CDR2 YENEEA. The CDR3 sequence is 15 residues long. V lost 5 bases and J lost 6; bases outside the gene matches: 9. The full variable domain, with the rest looked up from reference TRBV11-3 and TRBJ2-3, is EAGVVQSPRYKIIEKKQPVAFWCNPISGHNTLYWYLQNLGQGPELLIRYENEEAVDDSQLPKDRFSAERLKGVDSTLKIQPAELGDSAVYLCASSQFGLASDTQYFGPGTRLTVL.

This chain connects TRBV19 to TRBJ1-1; 8 bases are a match to TRBD1. Germline V gene sequence: CDR1 LNHDA, CDR2 SQIVND (reference sequence). The CDR3 is 16 amino acids. The junction had 10 bases not matched to a gene; V was cut back by 2 bases and J by 5 bases. The CDR3 DNA follows: TGTGCCAGTAGTATACTCCAGGGGGCTCTTTTGACTGAAGCTTTCTTT. Amino acids: CASSILQGALLTEAFF.

This clone was picked up one time. In nucleotides, the CDR3 is TGTGCCAGTAGTATTGCAGGGTTCGGGAATCAGCCCCAGCATTTT. It translates to CASSIAGFGNQPQHF. The V call is TRBV19, the J call TRBJ1-5; D perhaps matches TRBD1 (5 bases). CDR3 size: 15 residues. V dropped 3 bases and J dropped 4 bases, with 13 bases sitting between them. Per the germline V gene, CDR1 is LNHDA and CDR2 is SQIVND (reference sequence).

This clone has just one count. The chain carries TRBV4-3 and TRBJ2-7; the D gene is possibly TRBD2 (6 bases). Trimming stripped 0 bases from V and 4 bases from J, with 13 bases between. The germline V gene encodes CDR1 LGHNA and CDR2 YSLEER. There are 15 residues in the CDR3. The CDR3 region is CASSQDTGVWYEQYF. In DNA, the CDR3 is TGCGCCAGCAGCCAAGACACGGGGGTTTGGTACGAGCAGTACTTC.

The chain uses TRBV19 and TRBJ2-3; TRBD2 matches at 7 bases. The CDR3 has 13 residues. V shed 11 bases and J 5 bases; nucleotides not matched to a gene: 10. CDR1 is LNHDA, CDR2 SQIVND, per germline (reference sequence). The CDR3 region is CAAAGASGDTQYF. The CDR3 region has the DNA TGTGCCGCCGCTGGGGCTAGCGGAGATACGCAGTATTTT.

The V and J genes are TRBV9 and TRBJ2-2; possible D gene TRBD1, 6 bases. Per the germline V gene, CDR1 is SGDLS and CDR2 is YYNGEE. The CDR3 length is 15 residues. The V end was cut by 4 bases, the J end by 4 bases, with 14 bases between. The chain's CDR3 is CASSTTTGITGELFF. DNA of the CDR3: TGTGCCAGCAGCACAACGACAGGTATCACCGGGGAGCTGTTTTTT.

The chain is built from TRBV5-1 and TRBJ2-1, with 9 bases aligning to TRBD2. Trimming at V came to 0 bases and at J to 2 bases, leaving 3 bases not matched to a gene. The CDR3 spans 16 residues. Per the germline V gene, CDR1 is SGHRS and CDR2 is YFSETQ. Written as DNA, the CDR3 is TGCGCCAGCAGCTTGGTTGCGGGGGGGCCCTACAATGAGCAGTTCTTC. Translation: CASSLVAGGPYNEQFF.

The chain uses TRBV7-2 and TRBJ2-1, with 7 bases matching TRBD2. CDR1 is SGHTA and CDR2 is FQGNSA in the germline V gene. The CDR3 sequence is 14 residues long. The J segment lost 5 bases and the V segment lost 0 bases, leaving 1 base of the junction unmatched. CDR3 residues: CASSLAAGDNEQFF. The CDR3 coding sequence is TGTGCCAGCAGCTTAGCGGCGGGGGACAATGAGCAGTTCTTC. Looking up the rest from reference TRBV7-2 and TRBJ2-1 gives the full variable domain: GAGVSQSPSNKVTEKGKDVELRCDPISGHTALYWYRQSLGQGLEFLIYFQGNSAPDKSGLPSDRFSAERTGGSVSTLTIQRTQQEDSAVYLCASSLAAGDNEQFFGPGTRLTVL.

This clone turned up a few times. Other DNA sequences from this sample encode an identical CDR3 as well. This CDR3 reads CSVDRVNYGYTF. CDR3 coding DNA: TGCAGCGTTGACAGGGTTAACTATGGCTACACCTTC. The V call is TRBV29-1, the J call TRBJ1-2; TRBD1 might be the D (5 bases). Trimming removed 3 bases at V and 1 base at J, with 6 bases between. The CDR3 loop spans 12 amino acids. CDR1 and CDR2 from the germline V gene are SQVTM and ANQGSEA. The entire variable domain, with the rest obtained from reference TRBV29-1 and TRBJ1-2, is as follows: SAVISQKPSRDICQRGTSLTIQCQVDSQVTMMFWYRQQPGQSLTLIATANQGSEATYESGFVIDKFPISRPNLTFSTLTVSNMSPEDSSIYLCSVDRVNYGYTFGSGTRLTVV.

J is TRBJ1-1 and V is TRBV25-1; D perhaps matches TRBD1 (5 bases). From germline, CDR1 is MGHDK and CDR2 SYGVNS. This CDR3 is 15 amino acids long. V shed 7 bases and J shed 2 bases, with 17 bases lying between them. CDR3 bases: TGTGCCAGCACTTCAAGCTTCGGGGGTAACACTGAAGCTTTCTTT. It translates to CASTSSFGGNTEAFF.